This T cell receptor (beta chain) was identified in a study of long-term antiretroviral therapy in people with HIV. Researchers report immunoSEQ v3.0 was run at survey level. Clones were read by immunoSEQ multiplex PCR, and TCRdb kept only the in-frame ones, dropping some. The sample shows over 25,000 clones, over 75% of them seen only once. Overall study findings and caveats: Absence of data on ART adherence, viral resistance or therapy changes was noted. Diversity measured after ART increased yet remained under transplant donor controls.

With regard to this clone: The antigen remains unidentified.

Per the germline V gene, CDR1 is LGHNA and CDR2 is YSLEER. The CDR3 length is 16 residues. This TCR came from a woman aged 18-29 years with HIV. This chain joins TRBV4-3 and TRBJ2-3, with D unclear. The tail of the sequence fits TRBJ1-5 better, so the J call may be wrong. Here the sequenced sample was unsorted PBMCs, taken 0.5 years after starting antiretroviral therapy. The CDR3 sequence: CASSSWTSGSTDTQHF. The CDR3 nucleotides read TGCGCCAGCAGCTCCTGGACTAGCGGCAGCACAGATACGCAGCATTTT.